This entry concerns a single TCR beta chain. The sample has other DNA sequences that encode this CDR3 too. This sample is part of a study of shared clonotypes between healthy human individuals. Measured with immunoSEQ multiplex PCR; TCRdb has only the in-frame clones, and not every one. The sample contains 2 million to 2.5 million clones, approximately 95% of which appear only once. The sample comprised naive CD4+ T cells from PBMCs. The sample's subset: CD45RA+ positively selected. The clonotype originates from a man younger than 35 in good health. Some clones in this sample may be carry-over from other donors' samples.

Here the CDR3 DNA reads TGTGCCAGCAGTCTAGGGAGAGGCGAGCAGTACTTC. Its protein is CASSLGRGEQYF. The V and J genes are TRBV7-2 and TRBJ2-7, with a tentative D call TRBD2 (5 bases). Trimming took off 6 bases at V and 6 bases at J, with 12 bases between the two ends. The CDR3 length is 12 residues. Germline-derived CDR1 and CDR2 are SGHTA and FQGNSA.